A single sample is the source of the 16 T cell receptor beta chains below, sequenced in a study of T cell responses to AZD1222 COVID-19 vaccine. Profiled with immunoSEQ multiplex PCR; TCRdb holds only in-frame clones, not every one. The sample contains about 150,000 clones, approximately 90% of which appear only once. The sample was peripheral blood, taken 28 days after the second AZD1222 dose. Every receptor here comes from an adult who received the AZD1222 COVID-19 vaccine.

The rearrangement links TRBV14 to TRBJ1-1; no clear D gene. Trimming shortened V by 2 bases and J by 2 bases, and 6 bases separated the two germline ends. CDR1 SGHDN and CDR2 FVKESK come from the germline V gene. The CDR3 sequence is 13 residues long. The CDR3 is CASSQSLNTEAFF. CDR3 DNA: TGTGCCAGCAGCCAAAGTCTAAACACTGAAGCTTTCTTT.

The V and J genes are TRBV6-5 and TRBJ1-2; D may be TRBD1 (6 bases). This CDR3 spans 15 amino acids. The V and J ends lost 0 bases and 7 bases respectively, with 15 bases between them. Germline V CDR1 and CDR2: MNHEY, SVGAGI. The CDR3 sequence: CASSYSQGSPGGYTF. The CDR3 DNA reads TGTGCCAGCAGTTACTCGCAGGGGTCCCCAGGTGGCTACACCTTC.

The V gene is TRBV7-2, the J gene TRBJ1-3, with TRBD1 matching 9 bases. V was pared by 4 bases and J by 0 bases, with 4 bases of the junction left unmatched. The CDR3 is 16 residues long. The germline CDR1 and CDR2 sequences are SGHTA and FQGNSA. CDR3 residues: CASSWTGENSGNTIYF. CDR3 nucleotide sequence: TGTGCCAGCAGCTGGACAGGGGAAAACTCTGGAAACACCATATATTTT.

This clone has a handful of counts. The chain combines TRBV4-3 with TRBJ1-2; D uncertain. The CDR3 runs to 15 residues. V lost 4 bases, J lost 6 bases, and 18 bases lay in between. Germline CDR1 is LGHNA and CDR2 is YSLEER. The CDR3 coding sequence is TGCGCCAGCAGCCCCGGAGCCTGGGAGGAGAATGGCTACACCTTC. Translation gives CASSPGAWEENGYTF.

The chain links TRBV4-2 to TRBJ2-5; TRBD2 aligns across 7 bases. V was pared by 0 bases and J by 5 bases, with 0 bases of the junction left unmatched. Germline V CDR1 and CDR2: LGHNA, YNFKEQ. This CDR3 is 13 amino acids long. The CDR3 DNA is TGTGCCAGCAGCCAAGAGCGGGGGGAGACCCAGTACTTC. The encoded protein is CASSQERGETQYF.

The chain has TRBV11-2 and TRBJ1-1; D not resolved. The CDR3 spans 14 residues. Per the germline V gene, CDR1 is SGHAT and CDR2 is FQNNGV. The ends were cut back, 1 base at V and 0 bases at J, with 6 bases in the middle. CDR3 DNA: TGTGCCAGCAGCTTAGTGGCAGTGAACACTGAAGCTTTCTTT. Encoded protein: CASSLVAVNTEAFF.

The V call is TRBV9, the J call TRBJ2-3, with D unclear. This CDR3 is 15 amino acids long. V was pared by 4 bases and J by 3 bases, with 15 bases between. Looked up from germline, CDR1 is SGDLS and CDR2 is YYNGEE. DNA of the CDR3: TGTGCCAGCAGCCCGACCCCACACGGAACAGATACGCAGTATTTT. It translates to CASSPTPHGTDTQYF.

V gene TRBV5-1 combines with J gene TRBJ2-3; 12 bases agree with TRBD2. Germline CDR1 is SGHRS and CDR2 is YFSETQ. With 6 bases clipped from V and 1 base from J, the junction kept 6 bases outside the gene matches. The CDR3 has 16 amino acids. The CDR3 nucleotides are TGCGCCAGCACTCGACTAGCGGGGGCCCGCACAGATACGCAGTATTTT. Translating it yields CASTRLAGARTDTQYF.

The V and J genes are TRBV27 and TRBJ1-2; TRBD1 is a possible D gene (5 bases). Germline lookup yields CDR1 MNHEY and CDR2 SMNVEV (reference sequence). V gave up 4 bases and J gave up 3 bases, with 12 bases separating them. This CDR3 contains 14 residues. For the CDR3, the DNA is TGTGCCAGCAGTTCCTCGACAGTGGACTATGGCTACACCTTC. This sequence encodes CASSSSTVDYGYTF.

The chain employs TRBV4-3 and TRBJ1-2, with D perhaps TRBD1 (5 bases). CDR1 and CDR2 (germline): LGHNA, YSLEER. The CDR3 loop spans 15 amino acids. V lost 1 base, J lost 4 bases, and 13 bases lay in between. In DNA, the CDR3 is TGCGCCAGCAGCCAAGGCCCCCCAGGGACCTATGGCTACACCTTC. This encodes CASSQGPPGTYGYTF.

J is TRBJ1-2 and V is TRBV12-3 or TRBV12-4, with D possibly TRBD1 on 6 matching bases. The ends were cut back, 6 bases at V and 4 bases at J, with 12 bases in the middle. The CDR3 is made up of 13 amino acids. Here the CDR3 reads CASSPQGSYGYTF. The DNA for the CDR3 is TGTGCCAGCAGCCCTCAGGGGAGCTATGGCTACACCTTC.

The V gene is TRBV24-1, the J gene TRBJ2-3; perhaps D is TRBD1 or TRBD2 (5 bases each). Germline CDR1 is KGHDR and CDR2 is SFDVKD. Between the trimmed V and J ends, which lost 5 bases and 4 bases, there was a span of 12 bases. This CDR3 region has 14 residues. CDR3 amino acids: CATSVREKADTQYF. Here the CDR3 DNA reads TGTGCCACCAGTGTCAGGGAGAAGGCAGATACGCAGTATTTT.

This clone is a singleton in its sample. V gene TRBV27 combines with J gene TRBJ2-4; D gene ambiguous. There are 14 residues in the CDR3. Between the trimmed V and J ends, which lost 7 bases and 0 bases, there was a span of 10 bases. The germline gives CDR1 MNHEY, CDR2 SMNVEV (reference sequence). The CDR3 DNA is TGTGCCAGCACGGCAGATATAGCCAAAAACATTCAGTACTTC. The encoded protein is CASTADIAKNIQYF.

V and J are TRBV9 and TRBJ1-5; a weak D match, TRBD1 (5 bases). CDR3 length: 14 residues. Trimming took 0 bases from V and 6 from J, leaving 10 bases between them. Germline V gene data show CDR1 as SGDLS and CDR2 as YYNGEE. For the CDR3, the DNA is TGTGCCAGCAGCGTAGGGGACGAGGCTCAGCCCCAGCATTTT. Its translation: CASSVGDEAQPQHF. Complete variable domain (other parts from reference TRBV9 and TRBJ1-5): DSGVTQTPKHLITATGQRVTLRCSPRSGDLSVYWYQQSLDQGLQFLIQYYNGEERAKGNILERFSAQQFPDLHSELNLSSLELGDSALYFCASSVGDEAQPQHFGDGTRLSIL.

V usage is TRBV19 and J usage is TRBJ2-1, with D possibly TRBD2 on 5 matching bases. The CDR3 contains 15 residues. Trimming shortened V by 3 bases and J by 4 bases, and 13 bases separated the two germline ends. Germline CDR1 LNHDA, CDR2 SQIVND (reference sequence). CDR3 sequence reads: CASSIFTEVYNEQFF. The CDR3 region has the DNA TGTGCCAGTAGTATCTTTACGGAGGTATACAATGAGCAGTTCTTC.

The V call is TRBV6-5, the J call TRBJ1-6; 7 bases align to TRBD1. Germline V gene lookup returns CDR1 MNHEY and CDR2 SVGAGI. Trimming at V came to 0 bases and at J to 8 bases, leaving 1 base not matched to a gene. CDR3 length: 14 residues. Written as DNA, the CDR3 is TGTGCCAGCAGTTACTCCGGACAGGATTCACCCCTCCACTTT. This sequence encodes CASSYSGQDSPLHF.